The 10 T cell receptor beta chains below all came from one sample that was sequenced in a study of blood T cell repertoires in COVID-19. Assay: immunoSEQ multiplex PCR; the TCRdb copy retains only in-frame clones and omits some. The sample has about 220,000 clones, 80% to 90% seen once. Sequencing was carried out using PBMCs or T cells enriched from blood (not recorded which). The receptors derive from a woman aged 45-65 years with acute COVID-19.

This clone appeared a single time. The chain employs TRBV28 and TRBJ2-7, with 11 bases matching TRBD2. In germline, CDR1 is MDHEN, CDR2 SYDVKM. Trimming took 7 bases from V and 0 from J; bases not matched to a gene: 11. CDR3 size: 17 residues. CDR3: CASMELAGGIISYEQYF. As DNA, the CDR3 is TGTGCCAGCATGGAGCTAGCGGGAGGAATCATCTCCTACGAGCAGTACTTC. The entire variable domain, with the rest obtained from reference TRBV28 and TRBJ2-7, is as follows: DVKVTQSSRYLVKRTGEKVFLECVQDMDHENMFWYRQDPGLGLRLIYFSYDVKMKEKGDIPEGYSVSREKKERFSLILESASTNQTSMYLCASMELAGGIISYEQYFGPGTRLTVT.

This chain links TRBV5-1 with TRBJ2-5; tentative D call: TRBD1 (6 bases). Germline-derived CDR1 and CDR2 are SGHRS and YFSETQ. The V gene lost 4 bases and the J gene lost 4 bases, with 23 bases spanning the gap. The CDR3 extends over 17 amino acids. The DNA of the CDR3 is TGCGCCAGCAGCCCTTCCCCACAGGGCGGGTTGGGAGAGACCCAGTACTTC. Amino acid sequence: CASSPSPQGGLGETQYF.

The chain joins TRBV5-8 to TRBJ2-1, with 12 bases lining up with TRBD2. V was clipped by 0 bases and J by 6 bases; unmatched bases: 7. The CDR3 runs to 17 residues. Germline V lookup: CDR1 SGHTS, CDR2 YDEGEE. This chain's CDR3 is CASSLALLAGGLNEQFF. The CDR3 nucleotides are TGTGCCAGCAGCTTGGCTCTGCTAGCGGGAGGGCTCAATGAGCAGTTCTTC.

CDR3 loop: CAWTGGPYEQYF. DNA of the CDR3: TGTGCCTGGACAGGGGGTCCCTACGAGCAGTACTTC. This chain connects TRBV30 to TRBJ2-7, with 7 bases matching TRBD1. Germline V lookup: CDR1 GTSNPN, CDR2 SVGIG (reference sequence). The CDR3 runs 12 residues. Trimming at V came to 4 bases and at J to 2 bases, leaving 2 bases not matched to a gene.

This chain connects TRBV28 to TRBJ2-1; TRBD2 matches at 10 bases. CDR1 is MDHEN and CDR2 is SYDVKM in the germline V gene. Trimming took 7 bases from V and 4 from J; bases not matched to a gene: 7. The CDR3 contains 15 residues. The CDR3 is CASTPLAGTYNEQFF. The CDR3 coding sequence is TGTGCCAGCACCCCACTAGCGGGGACTTACAATGAGCAGTTCTTC.

The chain uses TRBV27 and TRBJ1-5, with D unclear. The germline V and J ends were trimmed by 5 bases and 0 bases, with 17 bases remaining between them. This CDR3 contains 17 residues. Germline values: CDR1 MNHEY, CDR2 SMNVEV (reference sequence). CDR3 protein: CASSTFHPGYSNQPQHF. CDR3 nucleotides: TGTGCCAGCAGTACCTTTCATCCGGGGTATAGCAATCAGCCCCAGCATTTT.

This clone was seen a single time. J is TRBJ2-1 and V is TRBV18; weak D call: TRBD1 (5 bases). Germline V gives CDR1 KGHSH, CDR2 LQKENI. V was clipped by 0 bases and J by 10 bases, with 13 bases between them. CDR3 length: 14 residues. As DNA, the CDR3 is TGTGCCAGCTCACCACCGGGGCCACTCGGGGAGCAGTTCTTC. Translated: CASSPPGPLGEQFF.

The rearrangement joins TRBV28 to TRBJ1-4; perhaps TRBD1 as D (5 bases). V lost 3 bases and J 4 bases, leaving 9 bases between the germline ends. Germline V lookup: CDR1 MDHEN, CDR2 SYDVKM. The CDR3 has 14 residues. In DNA form, the CDR3 reads TGTGCCAGCAGTTTGAGGAGGGGTAATGAAAAACTGTTTTTT. Amino acids: CASSLRRGNEKLFF.

The chain carries TRBV7-2 and TRBJ1-1; no firm D call. This CDR3 has 14 residues. Trimming took off 1 base at V and 1 base at J, with 7 bases between the two ends. Germline values: CDR1 SGHTA, CDR2 FQGNSA. The CDR3: CASSLENTNTEAFF. The CDR3 region has the DNA TGTGCCAGCAGCTTAGAAAACACGAACACTGAAGCTTTCTTT.

The table lists this clone with a few counts. The rearrangement links TRBV12-3 or TRBV12-4 to TRBJ1-3; D remains ambiguous. CDR3 length: 13 amino acids. Trimming took 2 bases from V and 4 from J, leaving 6 bases between them. This CDR3 is CASSLPVGNTIYF. CDR3 sequence (DNA): TGTGCCAGCAGTTTACCGGTGGGAAACACCATATATTTT.